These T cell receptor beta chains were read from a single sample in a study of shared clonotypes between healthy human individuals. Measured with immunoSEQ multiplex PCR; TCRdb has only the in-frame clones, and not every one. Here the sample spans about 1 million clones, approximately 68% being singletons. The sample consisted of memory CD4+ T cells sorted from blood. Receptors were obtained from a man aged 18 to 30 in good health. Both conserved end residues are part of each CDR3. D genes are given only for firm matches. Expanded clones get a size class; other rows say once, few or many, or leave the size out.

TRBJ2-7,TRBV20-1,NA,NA,TGCAGTGCTAGTAACAACTACGAGCAGTACTTC,CSASNNYEQYF
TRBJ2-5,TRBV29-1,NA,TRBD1,TGCAGCGTTGATCAGAACAGGGGAGTTTTAGAGACCCAGTACTTC,CSVDQNRGVLETQYF
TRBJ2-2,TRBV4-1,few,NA,TGCGCCACCCAAGTACGACAGGGAGGAACGGCCGGGGAGCTGTTTTTT,CATQVRQGGTAGELFF
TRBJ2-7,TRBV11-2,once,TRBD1,TGTGCCAGCAGCTTATCCGGCAGGGGGATCTACGAGCAGTACTTC,CASSLSGRGIYEQYF
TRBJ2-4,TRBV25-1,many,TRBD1,TGTGCCAGCAGTACAGGGGGTCCAAACATTCAGTACTTC,CASSTGGPNIQYF
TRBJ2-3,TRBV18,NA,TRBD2,TGTGCCAGCTCACTCGGGACTAGCGGGAGCACAGATACGCAGTATTTT,CASSLGTSGSTDTQYF
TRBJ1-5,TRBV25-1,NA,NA,TGTGCCAGCAAGTCCTCCGGGGGGGACAATCAGCCCCAGCATTTT,CASKSSGGDNQPQHF
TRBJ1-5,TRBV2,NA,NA,TGTGCCAGCAGTGAAGTGGGGACCAGCACCCAGCATTTT,CASSEVGTSTQHF
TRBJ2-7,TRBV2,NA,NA,TGTGCCAGCAGAGGGGAGCGGCTCACCTACGAGCAGTACTTC,CASRGERLTYEQYF
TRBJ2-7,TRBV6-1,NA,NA,TGTGCCAGCGTCGGGTACGGTGAGCAGTACTTC,CASVGYGEQYF
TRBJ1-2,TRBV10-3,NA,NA,TGTGCCATCACCGCAGGGCGGAGGAACTATGGCTACACCTTC,CAITAGRRNYGYTF
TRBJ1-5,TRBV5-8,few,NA,TGTGCCAGCAGCTTTGGCGGGTGGGATCAGCCCCAGCATTTT,CASSFGGWDQPQHF
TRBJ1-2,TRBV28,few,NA,TGTGCCAGCAGTTTTTCAGGGAACTATGGCTACACCTTC,CASSFSGNYGYTF
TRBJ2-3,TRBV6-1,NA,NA,TGTGCCAGCATTCTTGGGGGGGCCGGCACAGATACGCAGTATTTT,CASILGGAGTDTQYF
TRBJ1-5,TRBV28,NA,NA,TGTGCCAGCAGAACTGGGGGGCTTAGCAATCAGCCCCAGCATTTT,CASRTGGLSNQPQHF
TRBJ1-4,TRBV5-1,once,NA,TGCGCCAGCAGCTTGGAGTGGGTGAATGAAAAACTGTTTTTT,CASSLEWVNEKLFF
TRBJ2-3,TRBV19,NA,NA,TGTGCCAGTAGGCCGAGGGGGTTGACTAGAGGGACTAGCACAGATACGCAGTATTTT,CASRPRGLTRGTSTDTQYF
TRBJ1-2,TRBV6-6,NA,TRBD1,TGTGCCGGCCGGGACAGTTACTATGGCTACACCTTC,CAGRDSYYGYTF